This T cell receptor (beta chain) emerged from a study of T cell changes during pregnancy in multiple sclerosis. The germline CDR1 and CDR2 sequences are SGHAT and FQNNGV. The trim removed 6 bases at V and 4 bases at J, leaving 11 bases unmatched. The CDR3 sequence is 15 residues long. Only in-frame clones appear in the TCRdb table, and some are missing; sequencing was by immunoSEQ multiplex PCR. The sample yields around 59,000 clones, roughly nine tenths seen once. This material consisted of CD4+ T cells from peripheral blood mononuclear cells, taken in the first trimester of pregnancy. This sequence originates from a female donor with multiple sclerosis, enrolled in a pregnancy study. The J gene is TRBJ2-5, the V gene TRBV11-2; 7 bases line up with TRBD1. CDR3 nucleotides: TGTGCCAGCAGTCCTGACAGGGTGGGAGTAGAGACCCAGTACTTC. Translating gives CASSPDRVGVETQYF.